The clone carrying this T cell receptor beta chain is medium-sized by share. The data stem from a study of low-dose radiotherapy and immunotherapy resistance in tumors. Turning to the study itself: Per fraction, Cohort 1 was given 0.5 Gy every 2 weeks, for a total of 6.5 Gy.

Time point given: before trial treatment. Every donor's regimen consisted of nivolumab, ipilimumab, aspirin, low-dose cyclophosphamide and low-dose radiotherapy. Advanced solid tumors lacking tumor-infiltrating lymphocytes characterized eligible patients. With TRAV- and TRBV-specific primers, first-strand cDNA was made, covering the alpha and beta chains. A constant-region primer paired with the V-primer adapter amplified TCRs over about 19 PCR cycles. Amplifying the isolated mRNA was done by in vitro transcription. TCRdb re-called the reads through MiXCR, storing one row per CDR3 protein. The table has 85,000 to 100,000 distinct CDR3 sequences, 9.4% seen once. CDR1 and CDR2 from the germline V gene are SGHVS and FQNEAQ. Unmatched junction bases numbered 3, after V lost 2 bases and J lost 5 bases. This CDR3 comprises 14 residues.

The TCR was taken from a male donor with prostate cancer. The sequencing here drew on PBMCs, taken before treatment. This chain joins TRBV7-8 and TRBJ2-3; 8 nucleotides align to TRBD1. CDR3 sequence reads: CASSLQGAGDTQYF. The CDR3 DNA reads as TGTGCCAGCAGCTTACAGGGGGCCGGAGATACGCAGTATTTT. Full variable domain (missing parts from reference TRBV7-8 and TRBJ2-3): GAGVSQSPRYKVAKRGQDVALRCDPISGHVSLFWYQQALGQGPEFLTYFQNEAQLDKSGLPSDRFFAERPEGSVSTLKIQRTQQEDSAVYLCASSLQGAGDTQYFGPGTRLTVL.